These 18 T cell receptor beta chains were all obtained from the same sample, sequenced in a study of HIV-infected patients and healthy controls. cDNA was made from approximately 500 ng RNA using alpha and beta constant primers. Separate chain-specific third strand synthesis with multiplexing indices produced the alpha and beta libraries. One entry per CDR3 protein, called by TCRdb with MiXCR from the 5' RACE reads. Among more than 15,000 distinct CDR3 sequences listed, 5.5% were seen once. Whole blood was used without fractionation, so all unsorted peripheral T cells were included. Input material: blood. These receptors all come from an adult in good health.

This clonotype was picked up many times. The chain has TRBV6-2 or TRBV6-3 and TRBJ2-7, with D maybe TRBD1 (6 bases). V shed 2 bases and J shed 5 bases, with 19 bases lying between them. The germline V gene has CDR1 MNHEY and CDR2 SVGEGT. This CDR3 has 16 amino acids. The DNA for the CDR3 is TGTGCCAGCAGTTACGTACAGGGTATGTTCACGGACGAGCAGTACTTC. Its protein product is CASSYVQGMFTDEQYF.

This clonotype has a count of ten or more. This chain links TRBV12-3 or TRBV12-4 with TRBJ2-6; 12 nucleotides agree with TRBD1. The CDR3 is made up of 18 amino acids. Trimming took 3 bases from V and 3 from J; bases not matched to a gene: 6. The CDR3 region is CASSFGTGGAYGANVLTF. CDR3 nucleotide sequence: TGTGCCAGCAGTTTCGGGACAGGGGGCGCGTATGGGGCCAACGTCCTGACTTTC.

In this sample, this clonotype turned up a few times. V and J are TRBV6-6 and TRBJ1-1; a possible D gene is TRBD1 (5 bases). Trimming left V 6 bases short and J 0 bases short, with 8 bases between. The germline V gene encodes CDR1 MNHNY and CDR2 SVGAGI (reference sequence). The CDR3 spans 13 residues. The CDR3 coding sequence is TGTGCCAGCAGCAGACAGATGAACACTGAAGCTTTCTTT. Amino acids: CASSRQMNTEAFF.

This clonotype was counted at least ten times. This rearrangement joins TRBV5-1 to TRBJ2-5; D remains ambiguous. Germline loops: CDR1 SGHRS, CDR2 YFSETQ. V lost 0 bases to trimming and J lost 2 bases, with 5 bases between them. The CDR3 runs 13 residues. CDR3 in amino acids: CASSLGVQETQYF. The CDR3 DNA reads as TGCGCCAGCAGCTTGGGGGTTCAAGAGACCCAGTACTTC.

This clonotype was seen only a few times. J is TRBJ1-4 and V is TRBV4-1; D ambiguous. The CDR3 has 13 residues. Between the trimmed V and J ends, which lost 0 bases and 4 bases, there was a span of 3 bases. In germline, CDR1 is MGHRA, CDR2 YSYEKL. CDR3 in amino acids: CASSQEDNEKLFF. For the CDR3, the DNA is TGCGCCAGCAGCCAAGAAGATAATGAAAAACTGTTTTTT.

Ten or more counts support this clonotype. This sequence joins TRBV12-3 or TRBV12-4 and TRBJ2-3; TRBD1 is a possible D gene (6 bases). The CDR3 loop spans 15 amino acids. V was cut by 6 bases and J by 0 bases, with 13 bases left in between. CDR3 bases: TGTGCCAGCAGCCCCCAGGGGTCTAGCACAGATACGCAGTATTTT. Protein sequence: CASSPQGSSTDTQYF.

The chain carries TRBV7-8 and TRBJ2-3; D is perhaps TRBD1 (6 bases). Trimming removed 5 bases at V and 3 bases at J, with 15 bases between. This CDR3 contains 15 residues. Germline assignment: CDR1 SGHVS and CDR2 FQNEAQ. CDR3 DNA sequence: TGTGCCAGCAGCCCTACAGGGATAGTAACAGATACGCAGTATTTT. Its translation is CASSPTGIVTDTQYF.

Sample share makes this clonotype medium-sized. The gene calls are TRBV6-2 or TRBV6-3 and TRBJ1-1; unclear D gene. Per germline, CDR1 MNHEY and CDR2 SVGEGT. The ends were cut back, 2 bases at V and 5 bases at J, with 12 bases in the middle. The CDR3 consists of 14 residues. CDR3 in DNA: TGTGCCAGCAGTTACCTCCCCAGAGGGACTGAAGCTTTCTTT. It specifies CASSYLPRGTEAFF.

This clonotype came up many times. V usage is TRBV5-1 and J usage is TRBJ2-3; D is ambiguous. V gave up 0 bases and J gave up 0 bases, with 5 bases separating them. There are 14 residues in the CDR3. Germline CDR1 and CDR2: SGHRS and YFSETQ. CDR3 region: CASSLAHSTDTQYF. In nucleotides, the CDR3 is TGCGCCAGCAGCTTGGCCCACAGCACAGATACGCAGTATTTT.

This clonotype is labeled medium-sized (0.01 to 0.1%). The genes are TRBV6-6 and TRBJ1-2; 7 bases line up with TRBD1. The CDR3 spans 14 residues. V lost 7 bases, J lost 6 bases, and 11 bases stayed unmatched. Germline V CDR1 and CDR2: MNHNY, SVGAGI (reference sequence). This CDR3 reads CASTRPEGANGYTF. CDR3 sequence (DNA): TGTGCCAGCACCAGACCCGAGGGGGCGAATGGCTACACCTTC.

This clonotype came up many times. This chain links TRBV24-1 with TRBJ1-4; 9 nucleotides match TRBD1. Germline CDR1 and CDR2: KGHDR and SFDVKD. The CDR3 is 15 amino acids. The junction had 4 bases not matched to a gene; V was cut back by 4 bases and J by 5 bases. This chain's CDR3 is CATSDPGQGNEKLFF. CDR3 DNA: TGTGCCACCAGTGACCCTGGACAGGGGAATGAAAAACTGTTTTTT.

This clonotype came up many times. The chain recombines TRBV30 with TRBJ1-4; D is possibly TRBD1 (6 bases). Germline CDR1 GTSNPN, CDR2 SVGIG (reference sequence). Trimming shortened V by 3 bases and J by 10 bases, and 15 bases separated the two germline ends. The CDR3 length is 13 residues. This CDR3 reads CAWSAWGQGKLFF. The CDR3 coding sequence is TGTGCCTGGAGCGCTTGGGGGCAGGGAAAACTGTTTTTT.

This clonotype was detected ten times or more. The genes are TRBV7-2 and TRBJ2-5; the match to TRBD2 covers 13 bases. V shed 6 bases, J shed 5 bases, and the junction held 12 bases outside the gene matches. The CDR3 sequence is 17 residues long. Germline CDR1 reads SGHTA; CDR2 reads FQGNSA. The CDR3 DNA sequence: TGTGCCAGCAGTCTGTTTACTAGCGGGGGGGCCCGGGAGACCCAGTACTTC. It codes for CASSLFTSGGARETQYF. The full variable domain, its missing parts supplied by reference TRBV7-2 and TRBJ2-5, is GAGVSQSPSNKVTEKGKDVELRCDPISGHTALYWYRQSLGQGLEFLIYFQGNSAPDKSGLPSDRFSAERTGGSVSTLTIQRTQQEDSAVYLCASSLFTSGGARETQYFGPGTRLLVL.

Ten or more counts support this clonotype. This chain uses TRBV7-2 with TRBJ1-2, with D unresolved. Germline CDR1 is SGHTA and CDR2 is FQGNSA. This CDR3 has 13 amino acids. V gave up 3 bases and J gave up 7 bases, with 12 bases separating them. The CDR3 loop is CASSLGMGVGYTF. As DNA, the CDR3 is TGTGCCAGCAGCTTGGGCATGGGCGTTGGCTACACCTTC.

This clonotype was observed many times. The V call is TRBV3-1, the J call TRBJ1-5; 7 bases align to TRBD1. The germline gives CDR1 LGHDT, CDR2 YNNKEL (reference sequence). CDR3 length equals 15 residues. The V gene end was trimmed by 4 bases and the J gene end by 7 bases; junction bases not matched to a gene: 10. In DNA form, the CDR3 reads TGTGCCAGCAGCCCTCACCCCAGGGGGAAGCAGCCCCAGCATTTT. Translated, it gives CASSPHPRGKQPQHF.

This clonotype appeared many times. The V call is TRBV20-1, the J call TRBJ1-5, with D hard to call. The CDR3 covers 15 residues. CDR1 and CDR2 (germline): DFQATT, SNEGSKA (reference sequence). V was clipped by 5 bases and J by 0 bases, with 14 bases between them. The CDR3 DNA reads TGCAGTGCTCCCGGAAACGACGGTAGCAATCAGCCCCAGCATTTT. It is translated as CSAPGNDGSNQPQHF.

This clonotype was recorded many times. This chain links TRBV2 with TRBJ2-6; possibly TRBD1 for D (6 bases). This CDR3 has 14 residues. V was trimmed by 11 bases and J by 4 bases, leaving 15 bases between them. Germline CDR1 reads SNHLY; CDR2 reads FYNNEI. Here the CDR3 reads CAGGIGPGANVLTF. The CDR3 bases are TGTGCCGGGGGCATCGGGCCCGGGGCCAACGTCCTGACTTTC.

This clonotype was observed at least ten times. The J gene is TRBJ1-6, the V gene TRBV7-3; D is perhaps TRBD1 (6 bases). This CDR3 has 16 amino acids. Trimming removed 5 bases at V and 3 bases at J, with 14 bases between. Germline values: CDR1 SGHTA, CDR2 FQGTGA. The CDR3 here is CASSLRGQIYNSPLHF. The CDR3, as DNA: TGTGCCAGCAGCCTCCGGGGGCAGATCTATAATTCACCCCTCCACTTT.